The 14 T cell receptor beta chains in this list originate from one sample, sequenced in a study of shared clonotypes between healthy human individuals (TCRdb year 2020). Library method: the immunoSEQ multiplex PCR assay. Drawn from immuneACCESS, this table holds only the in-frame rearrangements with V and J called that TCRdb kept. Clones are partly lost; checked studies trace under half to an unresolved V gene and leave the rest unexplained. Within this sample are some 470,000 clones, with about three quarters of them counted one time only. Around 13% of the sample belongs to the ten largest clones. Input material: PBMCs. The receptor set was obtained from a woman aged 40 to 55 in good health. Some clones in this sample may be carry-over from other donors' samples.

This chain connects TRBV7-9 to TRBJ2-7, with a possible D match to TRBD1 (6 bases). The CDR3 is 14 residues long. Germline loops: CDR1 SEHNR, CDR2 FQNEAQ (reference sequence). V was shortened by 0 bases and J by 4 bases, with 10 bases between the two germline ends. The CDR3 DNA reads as TGTGCCAGCAGCTTAGCTGGACAGACATACGAGCAGTACTTC. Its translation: CASSLAGQTYEQYF.

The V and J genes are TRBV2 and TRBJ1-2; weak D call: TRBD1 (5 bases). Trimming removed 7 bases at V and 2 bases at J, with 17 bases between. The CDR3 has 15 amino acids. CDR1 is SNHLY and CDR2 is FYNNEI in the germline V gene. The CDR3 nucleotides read TGTGCCAGCACCTTGGGACGGACTCAAAACTATGGCTACACCTTC. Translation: CASTLGRTQNYGYTF. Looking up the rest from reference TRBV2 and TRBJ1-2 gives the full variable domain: EPEVTQTPSHQVTQMGQEVILRCVPISNHLYFYWYRQILGQKVEFLVSFYNNEISEKSEIFDDQFSVERPDGSNFTLKIRSTKLEDSAMYFCASTLGRTQNYGYTFGSGTRLTVV.

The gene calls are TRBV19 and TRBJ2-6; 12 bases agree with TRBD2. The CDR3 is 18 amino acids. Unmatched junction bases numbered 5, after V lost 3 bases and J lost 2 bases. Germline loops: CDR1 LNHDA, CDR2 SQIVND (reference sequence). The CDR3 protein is CASSIGLAGGPGANVLTF. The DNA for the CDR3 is TGTGCCAGTAGTATCGGGCTAGCGGGAGGGCCTGGGGCCAACGTCCTGACTTTC. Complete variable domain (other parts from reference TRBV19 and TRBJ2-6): DGGITQSPKYLFRKEGQNVTLSCEQNLNHDAMYWYRQDPGQGLRLIYYSQIVNDFQKGDIAEGYSVSREKKESFPLTVTSAQKNPTAFYLCASSIGLAGGPGANVLTFGAGSRLTVL.

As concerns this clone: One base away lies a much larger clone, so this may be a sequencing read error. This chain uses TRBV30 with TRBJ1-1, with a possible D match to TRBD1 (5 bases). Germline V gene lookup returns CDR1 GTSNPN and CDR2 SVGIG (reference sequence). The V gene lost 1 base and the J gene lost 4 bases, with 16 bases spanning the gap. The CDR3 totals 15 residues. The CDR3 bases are TGTGCCTGGAGTGCGGCCAGAGGGGTACCCACTGAAGCTTTCTTT. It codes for CAWSAARGVPTEAFF.

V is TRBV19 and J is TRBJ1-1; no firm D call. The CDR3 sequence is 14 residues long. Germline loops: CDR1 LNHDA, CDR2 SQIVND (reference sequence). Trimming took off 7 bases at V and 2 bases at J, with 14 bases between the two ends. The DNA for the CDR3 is TGTGCCAGTACGTTTTCTGGAGGAAACACTGAAGCTTTCTTT. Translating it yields CASTFSGGNTEAFF.

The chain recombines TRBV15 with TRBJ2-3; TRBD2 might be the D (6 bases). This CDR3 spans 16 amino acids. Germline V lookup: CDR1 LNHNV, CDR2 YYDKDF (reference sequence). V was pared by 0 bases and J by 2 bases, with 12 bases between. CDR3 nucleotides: TGTGCCACCAGCAGAGATATCACTAGCTTCACAGATACGCAGTATTTT. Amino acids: CATSRDITSFTDTQYF.

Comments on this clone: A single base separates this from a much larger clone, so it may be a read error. The CDR3 sequence is CANRRGESNEELFF. CDR3 nucleotides: TGTGCCAACCGGCGGGGGGAGAGCAATGAAGAACTGTTTTTT. The V and J genes are TRBV2 and TRBJ1-4; TRBD1 might be the D (5 bases). Germline values: CDR1 SNHLY, CDR2 FYNNEI. The CDR3 is 14 amino acids.

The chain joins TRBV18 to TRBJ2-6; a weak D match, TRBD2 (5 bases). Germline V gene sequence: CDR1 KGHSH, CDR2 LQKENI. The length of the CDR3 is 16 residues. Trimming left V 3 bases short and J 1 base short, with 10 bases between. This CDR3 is CASSPGGQSGANVLTF. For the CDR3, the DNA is TGTGCCAGCTCACCTGGCGGGCAGTCTGGGGCCAACGTCCTGACTTTC. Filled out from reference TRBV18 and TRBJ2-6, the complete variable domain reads NAGVMQNPRHLVRRRGQEARLRCSPMKGHSHVYWYRQLPEEGLKFMVYLQKENIIDESGMPKERFSAEFPKEGPSILRIQQVVRGDSAAYFCASSPGGQSGANVLTFGAGSRLTVL.

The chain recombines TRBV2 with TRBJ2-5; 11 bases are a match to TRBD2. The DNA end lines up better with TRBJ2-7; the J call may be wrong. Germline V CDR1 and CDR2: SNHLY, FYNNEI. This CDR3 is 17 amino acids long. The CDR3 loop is CASASSSGGTSSYEQYF. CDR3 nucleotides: TGTGCCAGCGCTTCTTCTAGCGGGGGGACTTCCTCCTACGAGCAGTACTTC.

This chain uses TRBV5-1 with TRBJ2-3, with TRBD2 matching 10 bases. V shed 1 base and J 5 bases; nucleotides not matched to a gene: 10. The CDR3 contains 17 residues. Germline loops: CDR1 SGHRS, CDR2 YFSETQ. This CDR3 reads CASSLRPSGSTLDTQYF. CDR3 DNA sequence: TGCGCCAGCAGCTTGCGGCCTAGCGGGAGTACATTAGATACGCAGTATTTT. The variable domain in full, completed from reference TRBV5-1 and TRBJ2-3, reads KAGVTQTPRYLIKTRGQQVTLSCSPISGHRSVSWYQQTPGQGLQFLFEYFSETQRNKGNFPGRFSGRQFSNSRSEMNVSTLELGDSALYLCASSLRPSGSTLDTQYFGPGTRLTVL.

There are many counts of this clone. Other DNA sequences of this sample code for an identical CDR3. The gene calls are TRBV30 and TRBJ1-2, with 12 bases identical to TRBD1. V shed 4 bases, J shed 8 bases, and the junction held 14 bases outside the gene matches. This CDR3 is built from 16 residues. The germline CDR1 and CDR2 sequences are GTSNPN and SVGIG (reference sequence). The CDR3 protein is CAWNFLRDRGRRGYTF. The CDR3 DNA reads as TGTGCCTGGAACTTTCTCCGGGACAGGGGGCGCCGAGGCTACACCTTC.

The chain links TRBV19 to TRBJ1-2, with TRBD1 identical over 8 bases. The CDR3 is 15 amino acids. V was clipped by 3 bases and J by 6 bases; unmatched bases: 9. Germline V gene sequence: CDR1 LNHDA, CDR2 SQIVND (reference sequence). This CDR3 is CASSIGDRGFNGYTF. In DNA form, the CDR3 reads TGTGCCAGTAGTATCGGCGACAGGGGATTTAATGGCTACACCTTC.

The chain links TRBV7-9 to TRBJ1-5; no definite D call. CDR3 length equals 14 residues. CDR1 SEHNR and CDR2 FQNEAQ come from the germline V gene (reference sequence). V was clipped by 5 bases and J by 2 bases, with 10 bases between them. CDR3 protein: CASSVSMGNQPQHF. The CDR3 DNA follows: TGTGCCAGCAGCGTCTCTATGGGCAATCAGCCCCAGCATTTT.

The CDR3 bases are TGTGCCACCAGCAGAGATTTTGGGCAACGCTATGGCTACACCTTC. This encodes CATSRDFGQRYGYTF. This chain uses TRBV15 with TRBJ1-2; D unclear. Germline V CDR1 and CDR2: LNHNV, YYDKDF (reference sequence). Trimming left V 0 bases short and J 4 bases short, with 12 bases between. The CDR3 length is 15 residues.